This T cell receptor (beta chain) was identified during a study of blood T cell repertoires in COVID-19. On the study more broadly: The analysed material was cDNA or gDNA that came from T cells, B-cell-depleted T cells, or PBMCs.

Authors' analysis steps: Reference gene primer amplification gave estimated nucleated cell counts. Clones were sequenced by immunoSEQ multiplex PCR, and TCRdb holds only the in-frame ones, with some missing. Clonal size and the V and J genes are those of that table, whereas D and trimming came from the DNA. Counted here are 300,000 to 400,000 clones, under 95% occurring once; the ten biggest clones make up around 3.5%. The clonotype comes from a woman younger than 30 who had recovered from COVID-19. Sequenced: peripheral blood.

The CDR3: CASSPRDRGNNEQFF. The CDR3 DNA is TGTGCCAGCAGCCCCCGGGACAGGGGAAATAATGAGCAGTTCTTC. The chain employs TRBV7-9 and TRBJ2-1; 10 bases are shared with TRBD1. The CDR3 sequence is 15 residues long. The ends lost 5 bases at V and 7 bases at J; junction bases unmatched: 8. Germline V gives CDR1 SEHNR, CDR2 FQNEAQ (reference sequence).